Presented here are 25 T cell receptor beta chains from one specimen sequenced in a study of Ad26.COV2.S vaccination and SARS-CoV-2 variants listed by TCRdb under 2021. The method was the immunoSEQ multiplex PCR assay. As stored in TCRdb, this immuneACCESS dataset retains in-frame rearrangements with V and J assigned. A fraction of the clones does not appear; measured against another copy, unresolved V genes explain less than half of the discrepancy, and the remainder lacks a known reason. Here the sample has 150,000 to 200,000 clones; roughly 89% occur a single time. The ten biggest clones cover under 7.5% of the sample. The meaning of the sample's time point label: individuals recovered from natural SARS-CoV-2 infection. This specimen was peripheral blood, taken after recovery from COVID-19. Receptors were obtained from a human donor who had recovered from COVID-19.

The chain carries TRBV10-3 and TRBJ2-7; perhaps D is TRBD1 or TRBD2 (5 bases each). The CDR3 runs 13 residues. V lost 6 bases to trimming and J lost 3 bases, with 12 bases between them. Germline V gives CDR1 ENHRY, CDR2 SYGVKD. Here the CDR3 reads CAISGTEFYEQYF. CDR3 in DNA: TGTGCCATCAGCGGGACGGAGTTCTACGAGCAGTACTTC.

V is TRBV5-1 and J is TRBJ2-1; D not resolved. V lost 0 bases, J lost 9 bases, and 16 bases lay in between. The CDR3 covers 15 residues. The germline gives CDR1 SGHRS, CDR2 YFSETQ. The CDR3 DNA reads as TGCGCCAGCAGCTTGGAAGTGGAACTCCTCTCTGAGCAGTTCTTC. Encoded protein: CASSLEVELLSEQFF.

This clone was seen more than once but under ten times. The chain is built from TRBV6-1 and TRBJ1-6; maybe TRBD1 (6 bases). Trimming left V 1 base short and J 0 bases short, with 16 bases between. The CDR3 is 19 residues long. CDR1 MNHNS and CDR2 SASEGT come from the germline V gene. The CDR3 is CASSEVRQAFSSYNSPLHF. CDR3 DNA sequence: TGTGCCAGCAGTGAAGTCAGACAGGCTTTCAGCTCCTATAATTCACCCCTCCACTTT.

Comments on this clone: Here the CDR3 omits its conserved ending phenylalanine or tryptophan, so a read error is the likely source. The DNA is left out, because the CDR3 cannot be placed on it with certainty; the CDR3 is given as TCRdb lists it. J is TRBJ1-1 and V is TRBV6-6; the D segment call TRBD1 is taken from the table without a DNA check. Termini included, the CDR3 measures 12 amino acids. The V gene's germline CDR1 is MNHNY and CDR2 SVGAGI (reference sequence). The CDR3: CASSNDRGPRAP.

CDR3 nucleotides: TGTGCCAGCAGCTTGCAATTCGGGACAGAGCAGTTCTTC. Translation: CASSLQFGTEQFF. The chain combines TRBV5-6 with TRBJ2-1; tentative D call: TRBD1 (6 bases). V lost 1 base and J lost 10, with 12 bases in between. The CDR3 length is 13 residues. Germline CDR1 SGHDT, CDR2 YYEEEE.

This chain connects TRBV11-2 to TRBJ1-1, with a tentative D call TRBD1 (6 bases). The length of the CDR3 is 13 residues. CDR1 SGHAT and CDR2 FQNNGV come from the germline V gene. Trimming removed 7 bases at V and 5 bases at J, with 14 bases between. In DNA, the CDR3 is TGTGCCAGCACCATGGGGGGGCGGACTGAAGCTTTCTTT. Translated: CASTMGGRTEAFF.

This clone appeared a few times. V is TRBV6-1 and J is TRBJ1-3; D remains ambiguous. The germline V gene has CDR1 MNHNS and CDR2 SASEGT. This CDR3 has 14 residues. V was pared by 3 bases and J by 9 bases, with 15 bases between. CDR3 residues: CASSDFGSGGTIYF. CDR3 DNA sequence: TGTGCCAGCAGTGATTTTGGGTCGGGAGGCACCATATATTTT.

CDR3 sequence (DNA): TGTGCCAGCAGCTTTATAGCGGGAGGGCCCTCGGATACGCAGTATTTT. It translates to CASSFIAGGPSDTQYF. J is TRBJ2-3 and V is TRBV9, with 11 nucleotides matching TRBD2. V was pared by 4 bases and J by 6 bases, with 10 bases of the junction left unmatched. This CDR3 is 16 amino acids long. The germline CDR1 and CDR2 sequences are SGDLS and YYNGEE. The variable domain in full, completed from reference TRBV9 and TRBJ2-3, reads DSGVTQTPKHLITATGQRVTLRCSPRSGDLSVYWYQQSLDQGLQFLIQYYNGEERAKGNILERFSAQQFPDLHSELNLSSLELGDSALYFCASSFIAGGPSDTQYFGPGTRLTVL.

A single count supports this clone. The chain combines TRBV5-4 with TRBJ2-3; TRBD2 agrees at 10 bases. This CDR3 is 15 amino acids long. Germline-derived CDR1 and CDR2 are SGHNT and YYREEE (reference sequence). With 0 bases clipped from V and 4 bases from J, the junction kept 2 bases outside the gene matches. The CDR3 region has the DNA TGTGCCAGCAGCTTGGCCCTAGCGGGAGCAGATACGCAGTATTTT. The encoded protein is CASSLALAGADTQYF. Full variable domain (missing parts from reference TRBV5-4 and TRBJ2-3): ETGVTQSPTHLIKTRGQQVTLRCSSQSGHNTVSWYQQALGQGPQFIFQYYREEENGRGNFPPRFSGLQFPNYSSELNVNALELDDSALYLCASSLALAGADTQYFGPGTRLTVL.

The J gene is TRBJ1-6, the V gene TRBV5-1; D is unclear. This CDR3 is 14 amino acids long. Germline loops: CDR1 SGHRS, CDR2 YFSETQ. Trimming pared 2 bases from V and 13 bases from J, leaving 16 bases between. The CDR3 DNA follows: TGCGCCAGCAGCTTCTCTTCGACGACCTACCCCCTCCACTTT. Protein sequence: CASSFSSTTYPLHF.

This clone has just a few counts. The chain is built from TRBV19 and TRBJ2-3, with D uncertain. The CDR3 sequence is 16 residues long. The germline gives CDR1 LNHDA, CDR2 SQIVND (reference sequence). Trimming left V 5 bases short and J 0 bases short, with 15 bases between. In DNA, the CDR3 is TGTGCCAGTAGTCGTCCTGAAGCTTCTAGCACAGATACGCAGTATTTT. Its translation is CASSRPEASSTDTQYF.

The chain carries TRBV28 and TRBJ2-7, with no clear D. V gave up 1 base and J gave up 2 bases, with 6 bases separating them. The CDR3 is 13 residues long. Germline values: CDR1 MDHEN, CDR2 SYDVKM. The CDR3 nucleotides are TGTGCCAGCAGTTTATTAGGGCCCTACGAGCAGTACTTC. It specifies CASSLLGPYEQYF.

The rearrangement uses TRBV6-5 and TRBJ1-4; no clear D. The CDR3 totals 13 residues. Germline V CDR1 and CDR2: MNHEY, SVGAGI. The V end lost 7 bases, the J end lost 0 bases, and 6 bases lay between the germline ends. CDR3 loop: CASTFATNEKLFF. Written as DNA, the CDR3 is TGTGCCAGCACTTTTGCAACTAATGAAAAACTGTTTTTT.

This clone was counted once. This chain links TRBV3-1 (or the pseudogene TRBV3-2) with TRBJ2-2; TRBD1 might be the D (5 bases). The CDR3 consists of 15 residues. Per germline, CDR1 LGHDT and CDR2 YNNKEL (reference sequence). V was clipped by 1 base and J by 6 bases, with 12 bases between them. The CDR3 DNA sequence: TGTGCCAGCAGCCAAGGTCGGCAGGGTGCCGGGGAGCTGTTTTTT. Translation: CASSQGRQGAGELFF.

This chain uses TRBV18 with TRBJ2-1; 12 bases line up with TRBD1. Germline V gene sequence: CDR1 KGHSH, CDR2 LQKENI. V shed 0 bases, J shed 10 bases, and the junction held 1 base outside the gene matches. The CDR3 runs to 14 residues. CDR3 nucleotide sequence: TGTGCCAGCTCACCACCCGGGACAGGGGGCGAGCAGTTCTTC. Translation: CASSPPGTGGEQFF.

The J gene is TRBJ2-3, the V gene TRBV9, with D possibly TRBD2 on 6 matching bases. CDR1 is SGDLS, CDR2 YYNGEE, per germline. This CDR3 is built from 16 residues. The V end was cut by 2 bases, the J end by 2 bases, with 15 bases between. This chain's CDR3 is CASSVEGKAVTDTQYF. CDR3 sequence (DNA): TGTGCCAGCAGCGTGGAGGGGAAAGCGGTCACAGATACGCAGTATTTT. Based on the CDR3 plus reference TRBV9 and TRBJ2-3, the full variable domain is DSGVTQTPKHLITATGQRVTLRCSPRSGDLSVYWYQQSLDQGLQFLIQYYNGEERAKGNILERFSAQQFPDLHSELNLSSLELGDSALYFCASSVEGKAVTDTQYFGPGTRLTVL.

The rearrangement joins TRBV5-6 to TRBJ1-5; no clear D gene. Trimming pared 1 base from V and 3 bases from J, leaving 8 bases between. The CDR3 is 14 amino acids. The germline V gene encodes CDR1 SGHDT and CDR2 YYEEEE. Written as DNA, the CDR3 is TGTGCCAGCAGCTTGTATCCCCCCAATCAGCCCCAGCATTTT. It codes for CASSLYPPNQPQHF.

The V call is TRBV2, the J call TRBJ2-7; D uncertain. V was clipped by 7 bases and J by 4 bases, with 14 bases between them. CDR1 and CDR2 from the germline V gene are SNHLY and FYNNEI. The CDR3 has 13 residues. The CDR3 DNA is TGTGCCAGCACGAGGCTTGAGGAATACGAGCAGTACTTC. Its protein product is CASTRLEEYEQYF.

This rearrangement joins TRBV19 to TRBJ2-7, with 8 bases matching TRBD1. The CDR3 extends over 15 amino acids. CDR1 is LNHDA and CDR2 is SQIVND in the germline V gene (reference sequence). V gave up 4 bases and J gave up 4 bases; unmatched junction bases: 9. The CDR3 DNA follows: TGTGCCAGTAGTACCCTGCAGACAGGGGAGTACGAGCAGTACTTC. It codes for CASSTLQTGEYEQYF.

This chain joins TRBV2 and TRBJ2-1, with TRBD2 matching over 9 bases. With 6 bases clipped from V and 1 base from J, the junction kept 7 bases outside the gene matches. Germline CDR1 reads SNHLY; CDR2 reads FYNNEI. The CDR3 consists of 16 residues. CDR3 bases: TGTGCCAGCAGAGACGAGCGGGGGGAATCCTACAATGAGCAGTTCTTC. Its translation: CASRDERGESYNEQFF. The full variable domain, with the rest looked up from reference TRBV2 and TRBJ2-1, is EPEVTQTPSHQVTQMGQEVILRCVPISNHLYFYWYRQILGQKVEFLVSFYNNEISEKSEIFDDQFSVERPDGSNFTLKIRSTKLEDSAMYFCASRDERGESYNEQFFGPGTRLTVL.

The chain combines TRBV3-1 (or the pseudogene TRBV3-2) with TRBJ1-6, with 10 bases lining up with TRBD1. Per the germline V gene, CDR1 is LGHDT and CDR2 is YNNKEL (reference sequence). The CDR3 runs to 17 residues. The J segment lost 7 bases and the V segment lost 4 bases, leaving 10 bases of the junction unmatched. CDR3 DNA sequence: TGTGCCAGCAGCCCATCCGACAGGGGGCTGCGGAATTCACCCCTCCACTTT. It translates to CASSPSDRGLRNSPLHF.

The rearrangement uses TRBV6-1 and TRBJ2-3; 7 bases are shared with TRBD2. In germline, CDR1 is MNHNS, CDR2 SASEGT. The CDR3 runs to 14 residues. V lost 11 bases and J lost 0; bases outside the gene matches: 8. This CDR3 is CACGGGGSTDTQYF. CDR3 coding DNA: TGTGCCTGCGGGGGAGGAGGAAGCACAGATACGCAGTATTTT.

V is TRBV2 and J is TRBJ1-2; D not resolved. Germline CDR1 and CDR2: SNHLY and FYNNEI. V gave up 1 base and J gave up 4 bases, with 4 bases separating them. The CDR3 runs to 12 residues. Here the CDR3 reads CASSEGSYGYTF. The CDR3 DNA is TGTGCCAGCAGTGAAGGTAGCTATGGCTACACCTTC.

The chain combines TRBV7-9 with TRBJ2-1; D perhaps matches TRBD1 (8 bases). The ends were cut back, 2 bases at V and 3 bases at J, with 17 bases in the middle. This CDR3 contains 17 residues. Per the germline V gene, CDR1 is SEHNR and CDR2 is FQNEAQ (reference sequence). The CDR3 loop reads CASSLSADREGYNEQFF. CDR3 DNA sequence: TGTGCCAGCAGCTTATCGGCGGACAGGGAGGGCTACAATGAGCAGTTCTTC.

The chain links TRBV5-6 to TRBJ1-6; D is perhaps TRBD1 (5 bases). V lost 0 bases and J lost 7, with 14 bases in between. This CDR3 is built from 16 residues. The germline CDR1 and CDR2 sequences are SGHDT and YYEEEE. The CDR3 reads CASSLVRGQGNSPLHF. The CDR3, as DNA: TGTGCCAGCAGCTTGGTAAGGGGTCAGGGAAATTCACCCCTCCACTTT.